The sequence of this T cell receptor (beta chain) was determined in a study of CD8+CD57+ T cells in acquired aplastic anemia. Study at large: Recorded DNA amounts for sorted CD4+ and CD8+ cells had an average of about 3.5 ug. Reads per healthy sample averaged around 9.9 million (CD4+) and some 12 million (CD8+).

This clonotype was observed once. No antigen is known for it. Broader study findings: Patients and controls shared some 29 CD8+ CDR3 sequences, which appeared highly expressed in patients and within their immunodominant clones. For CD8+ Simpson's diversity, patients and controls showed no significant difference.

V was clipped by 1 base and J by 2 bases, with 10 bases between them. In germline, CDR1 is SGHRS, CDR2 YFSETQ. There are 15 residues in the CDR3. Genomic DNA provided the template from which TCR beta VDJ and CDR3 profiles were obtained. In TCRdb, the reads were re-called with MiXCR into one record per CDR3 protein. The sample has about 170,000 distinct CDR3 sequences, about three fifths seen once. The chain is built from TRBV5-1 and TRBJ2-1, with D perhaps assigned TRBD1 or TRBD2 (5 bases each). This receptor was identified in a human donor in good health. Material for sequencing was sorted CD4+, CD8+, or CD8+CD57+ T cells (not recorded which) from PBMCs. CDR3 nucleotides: TGCGCCAGCAGCTTGATCCCGGGACCCTACAATGAGCAGTTCTTC. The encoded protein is CASSLIPGPYNEQFF.